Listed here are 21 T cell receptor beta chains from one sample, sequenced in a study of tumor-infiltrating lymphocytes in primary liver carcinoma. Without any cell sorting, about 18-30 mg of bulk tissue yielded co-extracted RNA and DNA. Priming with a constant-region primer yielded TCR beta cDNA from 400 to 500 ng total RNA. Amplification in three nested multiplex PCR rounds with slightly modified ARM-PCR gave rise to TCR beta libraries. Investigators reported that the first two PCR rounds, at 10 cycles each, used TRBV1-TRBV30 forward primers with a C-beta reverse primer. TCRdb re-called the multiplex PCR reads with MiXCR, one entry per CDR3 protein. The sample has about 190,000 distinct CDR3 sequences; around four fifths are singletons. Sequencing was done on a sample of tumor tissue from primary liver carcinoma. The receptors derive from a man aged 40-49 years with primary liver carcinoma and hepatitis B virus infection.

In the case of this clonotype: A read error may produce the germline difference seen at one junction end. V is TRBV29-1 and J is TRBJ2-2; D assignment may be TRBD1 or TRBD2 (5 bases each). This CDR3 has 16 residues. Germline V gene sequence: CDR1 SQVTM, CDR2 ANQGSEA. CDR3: CIVENPLGTNTGEMFF. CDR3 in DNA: TGCATCGTTGAAAACCCCCTGGGGACCAACACCGGGGAGATGTTTTTT.

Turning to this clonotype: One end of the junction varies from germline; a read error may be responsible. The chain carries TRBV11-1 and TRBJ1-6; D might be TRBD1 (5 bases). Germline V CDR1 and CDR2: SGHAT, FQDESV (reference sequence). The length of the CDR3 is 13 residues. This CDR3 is CANSRTLVSSLQF. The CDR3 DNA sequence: TGTGCCAACAGCCGGACACTGGTTTCATCCCTCCAATTT.

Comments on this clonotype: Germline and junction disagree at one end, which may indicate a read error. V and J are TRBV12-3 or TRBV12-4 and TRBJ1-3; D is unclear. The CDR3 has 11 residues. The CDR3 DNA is TGTACCAGCACTACTACAAACACCATATATTTT. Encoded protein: CTSTTTNTIYF.

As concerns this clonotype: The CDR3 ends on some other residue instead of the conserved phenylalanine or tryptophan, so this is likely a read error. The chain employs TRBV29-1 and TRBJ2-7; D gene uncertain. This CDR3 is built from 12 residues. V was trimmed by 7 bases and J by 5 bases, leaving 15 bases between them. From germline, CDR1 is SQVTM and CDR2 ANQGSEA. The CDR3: CSAGWCKHEQYS. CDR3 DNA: TGCAGCGCGGGTTGGTGTAAACACGAGCAGTACTCC.

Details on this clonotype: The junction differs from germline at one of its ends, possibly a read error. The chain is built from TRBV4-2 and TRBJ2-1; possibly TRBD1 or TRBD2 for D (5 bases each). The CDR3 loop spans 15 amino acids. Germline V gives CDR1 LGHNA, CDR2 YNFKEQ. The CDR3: CAGSFQGPLDNEKFF. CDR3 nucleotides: TGTGCCGGCAGCTTCCAGGGACCGCTGGACAATGAGAAATTCTTC.

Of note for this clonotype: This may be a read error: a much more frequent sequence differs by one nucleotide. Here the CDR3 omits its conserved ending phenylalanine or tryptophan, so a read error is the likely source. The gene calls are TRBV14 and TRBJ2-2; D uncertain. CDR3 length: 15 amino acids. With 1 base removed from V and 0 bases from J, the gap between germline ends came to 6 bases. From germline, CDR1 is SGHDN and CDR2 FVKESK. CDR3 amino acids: CASSQVLANTGELFS. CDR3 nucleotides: TGTGCCAGCAGCCAAGTCCTAGCGAACACCGGGGAGCTGTTTTCT.

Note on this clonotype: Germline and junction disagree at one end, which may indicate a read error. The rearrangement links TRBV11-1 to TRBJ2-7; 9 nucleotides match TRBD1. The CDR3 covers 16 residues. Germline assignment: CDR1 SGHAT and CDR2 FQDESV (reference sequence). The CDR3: CAISSGPGQGSYAQYF. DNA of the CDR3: TGTGCCATCAGCTCTGGTCCGGGACAGGGTTCCTACGCGCAGTACTTC.

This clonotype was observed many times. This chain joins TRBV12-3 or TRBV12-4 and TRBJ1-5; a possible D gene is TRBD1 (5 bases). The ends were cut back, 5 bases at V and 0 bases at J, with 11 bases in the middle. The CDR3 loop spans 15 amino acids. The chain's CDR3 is CASSPAGDSNQPQHF. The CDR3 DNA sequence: TGTGCCAGCAGTCCAGCGGGGGATAGCAATCAGCCCCAGCATTTT.

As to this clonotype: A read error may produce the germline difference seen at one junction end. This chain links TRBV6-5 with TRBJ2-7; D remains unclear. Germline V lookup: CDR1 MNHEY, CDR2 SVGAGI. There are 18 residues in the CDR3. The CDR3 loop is CAISYKGPATSITYERYF. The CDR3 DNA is TGTGCCATCAGTTACAAGGGCCCTGCCACTTCGATAACCTACGAGCGGTACTTC.

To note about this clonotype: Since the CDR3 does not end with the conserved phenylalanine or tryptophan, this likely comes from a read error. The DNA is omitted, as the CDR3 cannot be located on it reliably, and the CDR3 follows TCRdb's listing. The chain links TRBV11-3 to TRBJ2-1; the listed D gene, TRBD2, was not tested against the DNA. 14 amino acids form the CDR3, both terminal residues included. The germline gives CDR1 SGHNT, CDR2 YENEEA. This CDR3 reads CASSLGWEKNEQIL.

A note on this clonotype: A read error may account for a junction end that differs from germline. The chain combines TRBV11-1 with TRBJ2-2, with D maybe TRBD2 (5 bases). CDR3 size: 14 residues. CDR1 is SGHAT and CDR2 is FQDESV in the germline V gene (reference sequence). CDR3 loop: CASCLWANTGELFF. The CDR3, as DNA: TGTGCCAGTTGCTTATGGGCAAACACCGGGGAGTTGTTTTTT.

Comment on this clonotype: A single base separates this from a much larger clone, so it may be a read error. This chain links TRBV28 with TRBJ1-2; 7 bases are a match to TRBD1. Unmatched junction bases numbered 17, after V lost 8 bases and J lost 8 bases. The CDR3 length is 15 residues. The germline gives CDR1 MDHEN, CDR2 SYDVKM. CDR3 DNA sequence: TGTGCCAGCGGGTCAACTATACAGGGGCGAGGGGGCTACACCTTC. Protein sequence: CASGSTIQGRGGYTF.

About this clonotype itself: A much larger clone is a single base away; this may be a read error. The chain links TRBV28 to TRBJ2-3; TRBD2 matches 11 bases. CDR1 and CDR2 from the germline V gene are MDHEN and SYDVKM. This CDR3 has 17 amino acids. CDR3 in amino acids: CACRLLRTSGPRDTQYF. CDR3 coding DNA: TGTGCCTGCAGACTACTTCGGACTAGCGGGCCACGGGATACGCAGTATTTT.

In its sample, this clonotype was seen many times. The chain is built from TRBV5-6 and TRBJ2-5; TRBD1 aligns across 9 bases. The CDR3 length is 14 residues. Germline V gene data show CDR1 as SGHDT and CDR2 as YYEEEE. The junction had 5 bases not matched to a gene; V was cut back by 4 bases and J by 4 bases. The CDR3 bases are TGTGCCAGCAGCCCAGCGACAGGGGGAGAGACCCAGTACTTC. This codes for CASSPATGGETQYF.

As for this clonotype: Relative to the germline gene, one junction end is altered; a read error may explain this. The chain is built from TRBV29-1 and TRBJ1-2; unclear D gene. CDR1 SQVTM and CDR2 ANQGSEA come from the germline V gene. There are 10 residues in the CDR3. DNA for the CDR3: TGCAGCGTTGACGGTGATAGCTACGCCTTC. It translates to CSVDGDSYAF.

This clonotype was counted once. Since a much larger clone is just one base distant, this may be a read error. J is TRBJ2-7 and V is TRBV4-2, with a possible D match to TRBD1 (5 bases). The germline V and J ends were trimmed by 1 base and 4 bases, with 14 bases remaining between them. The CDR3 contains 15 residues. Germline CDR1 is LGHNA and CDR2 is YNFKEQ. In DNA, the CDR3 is TGTGCCAGCAGCCAAGGAAGGGGCCGACCGTACGAGCAGTACTTC. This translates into CASSQGRGRPYEQYF.

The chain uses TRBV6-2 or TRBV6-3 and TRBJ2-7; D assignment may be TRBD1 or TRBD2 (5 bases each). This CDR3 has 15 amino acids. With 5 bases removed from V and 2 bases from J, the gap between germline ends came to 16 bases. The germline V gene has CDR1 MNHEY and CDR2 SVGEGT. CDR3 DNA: TGTGCCAGCAGTGTCCCGACAGAGGAGGCCTACGAGCAGTACTTC. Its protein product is CASSVPTEEAYEQYF.

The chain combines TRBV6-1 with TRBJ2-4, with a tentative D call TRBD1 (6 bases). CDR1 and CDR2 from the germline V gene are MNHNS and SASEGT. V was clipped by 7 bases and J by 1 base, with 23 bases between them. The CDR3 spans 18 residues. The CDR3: CASNGETGFQMAKNIQYF. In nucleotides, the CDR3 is TGTGCCAGCAATGGGGAGACAGGCTTTCAGATGGCCAAAAACATTCAGTACTTC.

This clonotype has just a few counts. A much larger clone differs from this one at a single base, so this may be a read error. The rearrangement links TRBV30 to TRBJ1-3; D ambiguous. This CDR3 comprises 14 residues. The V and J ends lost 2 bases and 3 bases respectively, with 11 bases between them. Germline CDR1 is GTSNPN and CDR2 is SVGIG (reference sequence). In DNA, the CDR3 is TGTGCCTGGAGTAGTAAGGAGGTTGGAAACACCATATATTTT. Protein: CAWSSKEVGNTIYF.

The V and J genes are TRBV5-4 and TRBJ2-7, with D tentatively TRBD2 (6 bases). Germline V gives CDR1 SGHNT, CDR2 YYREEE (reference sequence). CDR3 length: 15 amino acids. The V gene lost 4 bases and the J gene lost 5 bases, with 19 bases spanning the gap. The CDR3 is CASSTPSCGTHEQYF. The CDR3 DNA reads TGTGCCAGCAGCACCCCGAGTTGCGGGACGCACGAGCAGTACTTC.

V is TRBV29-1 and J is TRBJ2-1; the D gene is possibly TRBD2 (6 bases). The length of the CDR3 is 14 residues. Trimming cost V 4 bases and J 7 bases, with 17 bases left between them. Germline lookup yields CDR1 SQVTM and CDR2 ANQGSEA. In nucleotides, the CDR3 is TGCAGCGTTGTCGTAGCTAGCGCTTATAATGAGCAGTTCTTC. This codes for CSVVVASAYNEQFF.